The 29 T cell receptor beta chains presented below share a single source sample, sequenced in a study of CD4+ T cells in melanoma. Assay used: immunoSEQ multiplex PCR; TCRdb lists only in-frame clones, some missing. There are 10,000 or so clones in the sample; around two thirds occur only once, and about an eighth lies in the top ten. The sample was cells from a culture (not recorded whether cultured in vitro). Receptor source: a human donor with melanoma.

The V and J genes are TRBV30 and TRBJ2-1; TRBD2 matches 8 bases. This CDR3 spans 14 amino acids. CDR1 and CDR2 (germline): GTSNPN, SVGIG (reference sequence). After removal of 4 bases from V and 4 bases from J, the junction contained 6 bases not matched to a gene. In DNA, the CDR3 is TGTGCCTGGATTGGGTCGGGGGGGTACAATGAGCAGTTCTTC. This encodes CAWIGSGGYNEQFF.

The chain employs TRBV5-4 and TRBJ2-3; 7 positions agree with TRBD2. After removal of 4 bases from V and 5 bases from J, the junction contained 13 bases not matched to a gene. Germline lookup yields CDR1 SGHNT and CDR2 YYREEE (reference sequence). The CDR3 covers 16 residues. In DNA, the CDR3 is TGTGCCAGCAGCCCGACCCGGGGGGTTTCCGGAGATACGCAGTATTTT. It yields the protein CASSPTRGVSGDTQYF. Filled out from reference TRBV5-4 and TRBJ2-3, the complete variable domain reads ETGVTQSPTHLIKTRGQQVTLRCSSQSGHNTVSWYQQALGQGPQFIFQYYREEENGRGNFPPRFSGLQFPNYSSELNVNALELDDSALYLCASSPTRGVSGDTQYFGPGTRLTVL.

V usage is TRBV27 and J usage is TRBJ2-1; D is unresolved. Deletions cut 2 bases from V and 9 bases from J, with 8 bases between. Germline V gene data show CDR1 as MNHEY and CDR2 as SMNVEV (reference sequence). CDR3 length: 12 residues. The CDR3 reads CASSLRWGEQFF. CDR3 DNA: TGTGCCAGCAGTTTAAGGTGGGGTGAGCAGTTCTTC.

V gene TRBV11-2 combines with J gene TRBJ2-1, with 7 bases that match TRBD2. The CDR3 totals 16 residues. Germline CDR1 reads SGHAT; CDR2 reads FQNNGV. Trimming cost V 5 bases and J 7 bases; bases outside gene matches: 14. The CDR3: CASSTKKRGPVNEQFF. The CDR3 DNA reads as TGTGCCAGCAGCACAAAGAAGCGGGGTCCGGTGAATGAGCAGTTCTTC.

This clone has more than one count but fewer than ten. The chain's CDR3 is CASSKGTGGYEQYF. CDR3 nucleotides: TGTGCCAGCAGTAAAGGGACAGGGGGCTACGAGCAGTACTTC. The chain combines TRBV6-5 with TRBJ2-7, with TRBD1 identical over 11 bases. Trimming took 5 bases from V and 3 from J; bases not matched to a gene: 3. Germline CDR1 is MNHEY and CDR2 is SVGAGI. This CDR3 is built from 14 residues.

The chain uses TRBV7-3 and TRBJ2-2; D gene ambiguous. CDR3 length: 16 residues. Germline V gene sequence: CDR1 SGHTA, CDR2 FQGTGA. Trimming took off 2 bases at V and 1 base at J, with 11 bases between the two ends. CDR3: CASSLLPTLNTGELFF. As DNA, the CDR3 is TGTGCCAGCAGCTTACTTCCGACACTGAACACCGGGGAGCTGTTTTTT.

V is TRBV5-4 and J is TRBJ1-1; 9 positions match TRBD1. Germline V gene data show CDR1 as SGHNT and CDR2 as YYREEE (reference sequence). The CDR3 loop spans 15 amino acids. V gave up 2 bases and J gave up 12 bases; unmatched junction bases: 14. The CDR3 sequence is CASSLPGQGRLETFF. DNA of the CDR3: TGTGCCAGCAGCTTACCGGGACAGGGTCGGTTGGAGACTTTCTTT.

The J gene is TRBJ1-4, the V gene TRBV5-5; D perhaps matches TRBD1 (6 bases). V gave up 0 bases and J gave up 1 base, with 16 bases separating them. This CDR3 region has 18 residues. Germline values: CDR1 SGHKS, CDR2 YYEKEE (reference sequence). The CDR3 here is CASSLGSGGRGTNEKLFF. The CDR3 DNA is TGTGCCAGCAGCTTGGGGAGCGGGGGGCGTGGAACTAATGAAAAACTGTTTTTT.

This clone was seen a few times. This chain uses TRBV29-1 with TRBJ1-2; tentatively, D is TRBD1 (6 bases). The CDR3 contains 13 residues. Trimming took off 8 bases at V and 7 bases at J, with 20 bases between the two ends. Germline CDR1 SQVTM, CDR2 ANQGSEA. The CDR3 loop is CSLAVGQLVGYTF. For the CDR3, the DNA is TGCAGCCTCGCCGTAGGACAGCTTGTTGGCTACACCTTC.

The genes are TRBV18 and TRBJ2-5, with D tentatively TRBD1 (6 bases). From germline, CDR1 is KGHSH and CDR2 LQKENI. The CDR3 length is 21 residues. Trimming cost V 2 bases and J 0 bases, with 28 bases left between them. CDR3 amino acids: CASSPSVRGPDFRLYQETQYF. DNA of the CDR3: TGTGCCAGCTCACCATCAGTCAGGGGCCCTGATTTTAGATTGTACCAAGAGACCCAGTACTTC.

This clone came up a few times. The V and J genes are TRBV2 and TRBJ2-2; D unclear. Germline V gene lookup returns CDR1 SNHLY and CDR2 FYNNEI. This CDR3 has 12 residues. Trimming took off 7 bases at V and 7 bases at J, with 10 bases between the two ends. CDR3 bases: TGTGCCAGCACTCTGCCGGACGGGGAGCTGTTTTTT. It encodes CASTLPDGELFF.

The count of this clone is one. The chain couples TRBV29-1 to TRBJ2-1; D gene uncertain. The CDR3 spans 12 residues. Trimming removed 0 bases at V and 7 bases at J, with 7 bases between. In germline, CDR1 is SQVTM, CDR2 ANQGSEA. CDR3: CSVEDRLNEQFF. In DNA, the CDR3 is TGCAGCGTTGAAGACAGGTTAAATGAGCAGTTCTTC.

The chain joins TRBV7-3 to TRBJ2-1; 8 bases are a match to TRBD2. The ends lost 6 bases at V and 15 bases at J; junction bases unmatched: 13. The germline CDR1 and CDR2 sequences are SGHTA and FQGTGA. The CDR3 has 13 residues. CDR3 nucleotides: TGTGCCAGCAGTTTAGACGGGGGGGCTAAGCCGTTCTTC. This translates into CASSLDGGAKPFF.

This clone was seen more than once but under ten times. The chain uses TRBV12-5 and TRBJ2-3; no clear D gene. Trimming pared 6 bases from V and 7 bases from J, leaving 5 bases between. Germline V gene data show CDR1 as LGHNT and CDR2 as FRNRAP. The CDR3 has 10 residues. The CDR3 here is CASGVNTQYF. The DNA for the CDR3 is TGTGCTAGTGGGGTAAATACGCAGTATTTT.

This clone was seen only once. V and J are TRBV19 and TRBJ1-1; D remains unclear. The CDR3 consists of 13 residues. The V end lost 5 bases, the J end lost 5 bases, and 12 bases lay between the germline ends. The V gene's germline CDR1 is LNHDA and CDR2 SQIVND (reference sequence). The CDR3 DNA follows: TGTGCCAGTAGTTGGCTTAGGGATACTGAAGCTTTCTTT. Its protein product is CASSWLRDTEAFF.

The DNA of the CDR3 is TGTGCCAGCAGGCTGCAGGGGAGAGCCGTTCAGCCCCAGCATTTT. It translates to CASRLQGRAVQPQHF. The rearrangement joins TRBV2 to TRBJ1-5; D possibly corresponds to TRBD1 (6 bases). This CDR3 comprises 15 residues. V was clipped by 6 bases and J by 6 bases, with 18 bases between them. In germline, CDR1 is SNHLY, CDR2 FYNNEI.

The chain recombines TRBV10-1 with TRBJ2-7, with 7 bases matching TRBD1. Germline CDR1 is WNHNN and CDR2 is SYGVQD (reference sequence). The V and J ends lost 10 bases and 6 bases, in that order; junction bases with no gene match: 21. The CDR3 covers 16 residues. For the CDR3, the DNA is TGCGCCACCAGAAACCTTGGGACAGACGCAAAGGGCGAGCAGTACTTC. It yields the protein CATRNLGTDAKGEQYF.

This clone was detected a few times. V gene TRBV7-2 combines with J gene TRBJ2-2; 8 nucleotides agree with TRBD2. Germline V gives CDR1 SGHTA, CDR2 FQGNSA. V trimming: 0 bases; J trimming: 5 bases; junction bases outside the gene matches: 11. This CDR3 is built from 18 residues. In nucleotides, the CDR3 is TGTGCCAGCAGCTTAGCGGGTAGCTTAGCGGGGATAACCGGGGAGCTGTTTTTT. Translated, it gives CASSLAGSLAGITGELFF.

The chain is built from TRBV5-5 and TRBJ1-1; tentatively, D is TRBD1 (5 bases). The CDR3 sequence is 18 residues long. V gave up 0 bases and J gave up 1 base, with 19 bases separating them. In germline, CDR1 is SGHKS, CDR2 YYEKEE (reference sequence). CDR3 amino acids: CASSLGPLVGQTNTEAFF. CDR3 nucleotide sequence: TGTGCCAGCAGCTTGGGACCTCTAGTGGGGCAGACGAACACTGAAGCTTTCTTT. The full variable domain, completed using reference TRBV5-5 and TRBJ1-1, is DAGVTQSPTHLIKTRGQQVTLRCSPISGHKSVSWYQQVLGQGPQFIFQYYEKEERGRGNFPDRFSARQFPNYSSELNVNALLLGDSALYLCASSLGPLVGQTNTEAFFGQGTRLTVV.

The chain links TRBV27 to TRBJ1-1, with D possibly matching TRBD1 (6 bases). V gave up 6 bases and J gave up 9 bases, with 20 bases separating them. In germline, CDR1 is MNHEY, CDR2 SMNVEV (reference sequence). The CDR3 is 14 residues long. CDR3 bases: TGTGCCAGCAGCCGAAGTGGGGGCCGCCTCAAAGCTTTCTTT. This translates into CASSRSGGRLKAFF.

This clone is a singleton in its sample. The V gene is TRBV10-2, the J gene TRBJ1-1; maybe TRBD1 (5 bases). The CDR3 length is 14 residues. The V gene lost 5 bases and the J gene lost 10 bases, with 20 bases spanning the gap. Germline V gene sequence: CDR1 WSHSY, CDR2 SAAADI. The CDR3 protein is CASSFPGTHSGAFF. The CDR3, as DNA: TGCGCCAGCAGTTTTCCCGGGACCCACTCTGGAGCTTTCTTT.

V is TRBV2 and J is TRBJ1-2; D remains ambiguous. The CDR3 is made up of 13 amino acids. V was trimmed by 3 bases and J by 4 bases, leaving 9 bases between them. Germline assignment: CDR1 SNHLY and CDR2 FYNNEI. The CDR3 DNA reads TGTGCCAGCAGTGATTCGGCAGGCTATGGCTACACCTTC. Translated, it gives CASSDSAGYGYTF.

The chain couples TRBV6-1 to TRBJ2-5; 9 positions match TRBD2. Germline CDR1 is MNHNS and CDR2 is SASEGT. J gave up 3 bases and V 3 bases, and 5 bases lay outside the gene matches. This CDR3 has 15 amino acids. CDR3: CASSDQTSGKETQYF. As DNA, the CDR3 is TGTGCCAGCAGTGACCAGACTAGCGGAAAAGAGACCCAGTACTTC.

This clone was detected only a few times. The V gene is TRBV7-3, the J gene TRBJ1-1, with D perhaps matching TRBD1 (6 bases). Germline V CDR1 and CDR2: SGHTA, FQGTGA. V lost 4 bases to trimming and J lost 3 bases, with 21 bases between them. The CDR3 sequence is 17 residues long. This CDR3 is CASSSQPMGGADTEAFF. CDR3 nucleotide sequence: TGTGCCAGCAGCTCACAACCCATGGGGGGGGCTGACACTGAAGCTTTCTTT.

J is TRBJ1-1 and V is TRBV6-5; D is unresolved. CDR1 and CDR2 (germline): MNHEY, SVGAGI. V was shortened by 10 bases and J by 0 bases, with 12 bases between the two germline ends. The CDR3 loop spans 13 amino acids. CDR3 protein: CATKGRLNTEAFF. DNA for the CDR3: TGTGCCACCAAAGGGCGGTTGAACACTGAAGCTTTCTTT.

In nucleotides, the CDR3 is TGTGCTAGTGGTTTGTATCGGGGGGGAGTCGAGACCCAGTACTTC. Translated, it gives CASGLYRGGVETQYF. This chain uses TRBV12-5 with TRBJ2-5, with TRBD2 identical over 8 bases. V lost 2 bases to trimming and J lost 5 bases; unmatched junction nucleotides: 7. This CDR3 spans 15 amino acids. Germline loops: CDR1 LGHNT, CDR2 FRNRAP.

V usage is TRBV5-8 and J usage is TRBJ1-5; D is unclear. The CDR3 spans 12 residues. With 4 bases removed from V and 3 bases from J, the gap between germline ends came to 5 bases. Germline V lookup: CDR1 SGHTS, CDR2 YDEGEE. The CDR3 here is CASSAYNQPQHF. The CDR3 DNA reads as TGTGCCAGCAGCGCCTACAATCAGCCCCAGCATTTT.

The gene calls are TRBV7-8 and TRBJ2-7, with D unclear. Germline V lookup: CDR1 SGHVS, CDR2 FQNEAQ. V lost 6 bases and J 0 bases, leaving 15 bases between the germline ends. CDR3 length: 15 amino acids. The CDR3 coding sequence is TGTGCCAGCAGGCTTACCGGGCAGAACTCCTACGAGCAGTACTTC. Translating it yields CASRLTGQNSYEQYF.

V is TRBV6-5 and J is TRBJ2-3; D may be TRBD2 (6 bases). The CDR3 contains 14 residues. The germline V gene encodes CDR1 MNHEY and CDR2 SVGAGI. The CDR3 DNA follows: TGTGCATCCAGCCGGGACTTCCTTAGCATTGAGCAGTATTTT. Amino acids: CASSRDFLSIEQYF.